This TCR beta chain was obtained from a study of CD8 T cells in ankylosing spondylitis (dated by TCRdb to the late 2010s). About the investigation overall: T cell receptor beta repertoires were profiled in healthy donors and ankylosing spondylitis patients so that disease-linked TCR variants could be found. Peripheral blood was sampled, and synovial fluid was additionally collected from ankylosing spondylitis patients. In total, the full study cohort was made up of 108 healthy donors and 20 to 25 ankylosing spondylitis patients. The study at large found these results: Some of the motif variants had been reported before in the synovial fluid and blood of reactive arthritis patients, a finding that suggests common disease-initiation mechanisms. According to the report, matched synovial fluid samples from ankylosing spondylitis patients were significantly enriched for the disease-linked clones. A TCR beta motif made up of under ten highly homologous amino acid variants appeared to be characteristic of blood from ankylosing spondylitis patients. The disease-linked clones had a CD8+ phenotype and were found at relatively low frequencies in peripheral blood.

For sequencing, an Illumina HiSeq 2500 was employed. Quantitative 5'-RACE with molecular barcodes was used to prepare TCR beta libraries. In the authors' own workflow: To identify disease-linked TCR variants, a new computational method was used, one built on a probabilistic model of VDJ rearrangement. Starting from the raw public reads, TCRdb applied fastp trimming at Q25, assembled clones with MiXCR and retained in-frame beta chains. Under each unique CDR3 protein, matching rows form one entry showing the most common genes and DNA. TCRdb, not the authors, supplied the V and J calls. Present in this sample are 800,000 to 900,000 distinct CDR3 sequences, 12% of which were seen just once. The ten largest clones represent approximately 0.51% of the sample. This clonotype was detected only a few times. Its antigen is currently not known. No base qualities exist here, and no much larger clone lies one base off it.

Looking up the germline V gene (reference sequence) yields CDR1 DFQATT and CDR2 SNEGSKA. The CDR3 numbers 14 residues from cysteine through phenylalanine. CDR3 DNA only is kept here, 42 bases in frame from base 1. Germline trimming: 2 bases from V, 4 bases from J; junction bases outside gene matches: 6. The sequenced sample was blood, either unsorted or a sorted T cell fraction (not recorded which). Recombination linked TRBV20-1 to TRBJ2-5, with 8 middle bases fitting TRBD1. The receptor comes from a male donor with ankylosing spondylitis. The nucleotide sequence reads TGCAGTGCTAGACAGGGGGCGGGTGGAGAGACCCAGTACTTC. Protein translation: CSARQGAGGETQYF.